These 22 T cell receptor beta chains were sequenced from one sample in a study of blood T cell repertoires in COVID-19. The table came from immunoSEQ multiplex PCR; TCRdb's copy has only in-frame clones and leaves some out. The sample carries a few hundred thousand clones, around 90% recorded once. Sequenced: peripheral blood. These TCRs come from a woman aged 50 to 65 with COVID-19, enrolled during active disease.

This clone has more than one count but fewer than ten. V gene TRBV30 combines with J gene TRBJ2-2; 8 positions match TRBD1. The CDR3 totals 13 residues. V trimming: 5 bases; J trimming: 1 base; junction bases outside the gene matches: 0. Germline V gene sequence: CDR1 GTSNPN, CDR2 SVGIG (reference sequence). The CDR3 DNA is TGTGCCTGGGGGACAGGGAACACCGGGGAGCTGTTTTTT. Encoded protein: CAWGTGNTGELFF.

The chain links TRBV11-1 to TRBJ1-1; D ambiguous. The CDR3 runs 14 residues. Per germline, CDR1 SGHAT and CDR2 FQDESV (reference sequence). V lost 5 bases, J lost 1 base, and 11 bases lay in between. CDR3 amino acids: CASSPWERNTEAFF. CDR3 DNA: TGTGCCAGCAGCCCGTGGGAGAGGAACACTGAAGCTTTCTTT.

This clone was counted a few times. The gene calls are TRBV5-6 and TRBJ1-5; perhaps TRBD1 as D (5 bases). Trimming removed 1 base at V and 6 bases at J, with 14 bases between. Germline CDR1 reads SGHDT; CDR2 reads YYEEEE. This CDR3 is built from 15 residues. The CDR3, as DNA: TGTGCCAGCAGCTTGACGGGCAGGGATGTTCAGCCCCAGCATTTT. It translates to CASSLTGRDVQPQHF. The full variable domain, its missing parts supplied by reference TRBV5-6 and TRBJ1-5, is DAGVTQSPTHLIKTRGQQVTLRCSPKSGHDTVSWYQQALGQGPQFIFQYYEEEERQRGNFPDRFSGHQFPNYSSELNVNALLLGDSALYLCASSLTGRDVQPQHFGDGTRLSIL.

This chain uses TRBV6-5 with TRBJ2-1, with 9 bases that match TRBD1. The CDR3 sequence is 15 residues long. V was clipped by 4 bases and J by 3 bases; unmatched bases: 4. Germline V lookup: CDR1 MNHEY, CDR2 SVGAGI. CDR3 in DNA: TGTGCCAGCAGTTCGGACAGGGGAAACTACAATGAGCAGTTCTTC. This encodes CASSSDRGNYNEQFF.

The CDR3 nucleotides read TGTGCCAGCAGCCAAGACACTACAGGGAAGTCCGGAAACACCATATATTTT. As protein: CASSQDTTGKSGNTIYF. This rearrangement joins TRBV4-2 to TRBJ1-3; D is perhaps TRBD1 (6 bases). The CDR3 length is 17 residues. V lost 0 bases to trimming and J lost 4 bases, with 16 bases between them. Per germline, CDR1 LGHNA and CDR2 YNFKEQ.

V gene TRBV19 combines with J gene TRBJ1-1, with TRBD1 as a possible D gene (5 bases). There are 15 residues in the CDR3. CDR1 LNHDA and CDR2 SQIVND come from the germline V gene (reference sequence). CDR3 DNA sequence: TGTGTCACTCGGGGGGTAGGGATCGGGGACACTGAAGCTTTCTTT. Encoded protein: CVTRGVGIGDTEAFF.

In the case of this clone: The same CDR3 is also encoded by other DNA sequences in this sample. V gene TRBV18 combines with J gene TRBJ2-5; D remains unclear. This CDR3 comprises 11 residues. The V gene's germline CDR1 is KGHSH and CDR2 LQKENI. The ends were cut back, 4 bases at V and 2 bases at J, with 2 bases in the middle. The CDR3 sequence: CASSLQETQYF. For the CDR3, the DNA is TGTGCCAGCTCACTACAAGAGACCCAGTACTTC.

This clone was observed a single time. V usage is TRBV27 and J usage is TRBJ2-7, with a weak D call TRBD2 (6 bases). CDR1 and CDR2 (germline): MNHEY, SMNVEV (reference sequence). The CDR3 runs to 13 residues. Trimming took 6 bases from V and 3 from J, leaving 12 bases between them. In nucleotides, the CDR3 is TGTGCCAGCAGCCCGGGACTGAACTACGAGCAGTACTTC. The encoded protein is CASSPGLNYEQYF.

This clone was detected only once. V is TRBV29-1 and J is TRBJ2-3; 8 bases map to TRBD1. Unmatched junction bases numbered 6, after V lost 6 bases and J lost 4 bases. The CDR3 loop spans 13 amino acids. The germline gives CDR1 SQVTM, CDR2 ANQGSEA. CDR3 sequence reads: CSVEPGGPDTQYF. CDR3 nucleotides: TGCAGCGTCGAACCAGGGGGCCCAGATACGCAGTATTTT.

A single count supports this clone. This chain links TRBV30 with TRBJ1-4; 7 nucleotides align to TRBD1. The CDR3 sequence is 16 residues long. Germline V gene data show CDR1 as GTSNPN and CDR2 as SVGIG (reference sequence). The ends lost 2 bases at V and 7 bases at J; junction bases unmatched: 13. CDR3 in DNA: TGTGCCTGGAGTAAAGCCGACAGGGCCGGAGGTGAAAAACTGTTTTTT. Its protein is CAWSKADRAGGEKLFF.

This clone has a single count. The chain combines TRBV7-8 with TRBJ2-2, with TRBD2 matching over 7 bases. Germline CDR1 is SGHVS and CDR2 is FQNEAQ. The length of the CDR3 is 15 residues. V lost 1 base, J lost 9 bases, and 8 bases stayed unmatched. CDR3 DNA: TGTGCCAGCAGCTTAGTTGCGGGAGCCCCCCGGGAGCTGTTTTTT. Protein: CASSLVAGAPRELFF.

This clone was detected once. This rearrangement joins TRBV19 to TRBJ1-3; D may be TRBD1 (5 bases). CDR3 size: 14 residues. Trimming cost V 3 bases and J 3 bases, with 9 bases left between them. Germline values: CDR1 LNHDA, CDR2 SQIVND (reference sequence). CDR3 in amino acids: CASSIAGFGNTIYF. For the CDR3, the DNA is TGTGCCAGTAGTATTGCAGGGTTTGGAAACACCATATATTTT.

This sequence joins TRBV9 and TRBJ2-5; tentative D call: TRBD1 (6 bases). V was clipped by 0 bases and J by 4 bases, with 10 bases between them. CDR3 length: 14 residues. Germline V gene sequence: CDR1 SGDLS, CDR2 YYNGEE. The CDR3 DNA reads TGTGCCAGCAGCGTAGAGGGGGACGTAGAGACCCAGTACTTC. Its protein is CASSVEGDVETQYF.

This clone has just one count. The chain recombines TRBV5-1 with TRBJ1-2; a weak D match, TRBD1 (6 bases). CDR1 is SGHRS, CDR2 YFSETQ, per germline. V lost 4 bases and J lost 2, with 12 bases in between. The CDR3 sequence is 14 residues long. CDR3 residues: CASSRETGNYGYTF. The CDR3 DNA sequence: TGCGCCAGCAGCAGAGAGACAGGAAACTATGGCTACACCTTC.

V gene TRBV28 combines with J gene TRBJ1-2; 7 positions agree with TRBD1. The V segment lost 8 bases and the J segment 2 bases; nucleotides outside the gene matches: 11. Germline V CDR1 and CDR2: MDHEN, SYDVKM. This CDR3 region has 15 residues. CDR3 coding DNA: TGTGCCAGCCCGGGACAGCCTCACGCCAACTATGGCTACACCTTC. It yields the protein CASPGQPHANYGYTF.

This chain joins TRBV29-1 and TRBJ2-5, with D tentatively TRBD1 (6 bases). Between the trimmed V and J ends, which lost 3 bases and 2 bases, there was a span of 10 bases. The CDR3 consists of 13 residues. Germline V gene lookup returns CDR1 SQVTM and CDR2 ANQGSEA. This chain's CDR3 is CSVEGRGQETQYF. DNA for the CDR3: TGCAGCGTTGAGGGCAGGGGACAAGAGACCCAGTACTTC.

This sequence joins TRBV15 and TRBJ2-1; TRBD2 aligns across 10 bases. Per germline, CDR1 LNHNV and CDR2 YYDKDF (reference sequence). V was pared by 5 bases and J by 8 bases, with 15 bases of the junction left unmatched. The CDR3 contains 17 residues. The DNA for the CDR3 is TGTGCCACCAGCCGCCTAGCGGGAGCCAACCTTCACGATGAGCAGTTCTTC. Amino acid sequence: CATSRLAGANLHDEQFF.

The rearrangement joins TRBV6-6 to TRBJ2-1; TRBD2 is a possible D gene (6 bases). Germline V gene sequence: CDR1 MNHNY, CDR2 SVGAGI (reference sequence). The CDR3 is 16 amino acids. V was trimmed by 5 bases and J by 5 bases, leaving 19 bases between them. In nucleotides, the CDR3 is TGTGCCAGCAGTACGCGCGGGGAAGGGGTGAACAATGAGCAGTTCTTC. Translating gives CASSTRGEGVNNEQFF.

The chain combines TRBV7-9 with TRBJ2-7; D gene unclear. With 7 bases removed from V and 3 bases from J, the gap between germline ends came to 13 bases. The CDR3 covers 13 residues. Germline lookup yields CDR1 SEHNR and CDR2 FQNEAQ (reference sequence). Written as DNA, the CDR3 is TGTGCCAGCACTCTTTTATCTAACTACGAGCAGTACTTC. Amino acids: CASTLLSNYEQYF. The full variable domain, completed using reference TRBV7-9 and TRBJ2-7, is DTGVSQNPRHKITKRGQNVTFRCDPISEHNRLYWYRQTLGQGPEFLTYFQNEAQLEKSRLLSDRFSAERPKGSFSTLEIQRTEQGDSAMYLCASTLLSNYEQYFGPGTRLTVT.

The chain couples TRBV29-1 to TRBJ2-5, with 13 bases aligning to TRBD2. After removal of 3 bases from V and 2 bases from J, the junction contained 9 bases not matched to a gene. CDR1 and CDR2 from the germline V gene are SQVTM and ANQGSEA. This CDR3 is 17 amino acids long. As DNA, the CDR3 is TGCAGCGTTGATCGTGGAGGACTAGCGGGGGAACAAGAGACCCAGTACTTC. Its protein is CSVDRGGLAGEQETQYF.

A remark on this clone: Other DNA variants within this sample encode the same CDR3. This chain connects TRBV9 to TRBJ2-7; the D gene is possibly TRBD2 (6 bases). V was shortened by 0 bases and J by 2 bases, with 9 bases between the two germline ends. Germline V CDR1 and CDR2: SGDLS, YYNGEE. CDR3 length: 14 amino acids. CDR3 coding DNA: TGTGCCAGCAGCGTAGCGGGGACTGCCTACGAGCAGTACTTC. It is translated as CASSVAGTAYEQYF.

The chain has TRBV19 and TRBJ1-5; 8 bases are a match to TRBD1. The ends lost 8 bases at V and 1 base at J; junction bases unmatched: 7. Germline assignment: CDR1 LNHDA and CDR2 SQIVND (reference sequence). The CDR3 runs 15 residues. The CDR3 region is CASQSRQGSNQPQHF. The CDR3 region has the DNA TGTGCCAGTCAATCCCGACAGGGGAGCAATCAGCCCCAGCATTTT. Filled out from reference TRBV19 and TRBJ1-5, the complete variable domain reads DGGITQSPKYLFRKEGQNVTLSCEQNLNHDAMYWYRQDPGQGLRLIYYSQIVNDFQKGDIAEGYSVSREKKESFPLTVTSAQKNPTAFYLCASQSRQGSNQPQHFGDGTRLSIL.